The 19 T cell receptor beta chains below come from one sample, sequenced in a study of regulatory T cells in long-lasting Graves disease. Time point indicated: persistent/refractory GD, antithyroid drugs over 5 years with positive TRAb. PBMC-extracted RNA yielded the TCR library. Arm-PCR of CDR3 regions with iRepertoire HTBI primers generated TCR beta libraries. TCRdb re-called the multiplex PCR reads with MiXCR, one entry per CDR3 protein. The profile shows fewer than 450,000 distinct CDR3 sequences, 23% of them singletons. The sample was peripheral blood mononuclear cells (PBMCs), taken when the disease was refractory, from a patient treated with antithyroid drugs. The source of these receptors is a female donor with Graves disease.

This clonotype was seen only a few times. The chain links TRBV4-1 to TRBJ2-2; D may be TRBD2 (5 bases). The germline gives CDR1 MGHRA, CDR2 YSYEKL. Trimming left V 1 base short and J 4 bases short, with 13 bases between. The CDR3 sequence is 16 residues long. The CDR3 loop reads CASSQVEGRSTGELFF. The CDR3 DNA reads as TGCGCCAGCAGCCAAGTAGAGGGCAGGAGCACCGGGGAGCTGTTTTTT.

The chain links TRBV20-1 to TRBJ2-7; D is perhaps TRBD2 (5 bases). CDR3 length: 11 amino acids. Trimming cost V 6 bases and J 4 bases, with 10 bases left between them. Germline V gives CDR1 DFQATT, CDR2 SNEGSKA (reference sequence). The chain's CDR3 is CSASGEYEQYF. The DNA for the CDR3 is TGCAGTGCCTCTGGGGAGTACGAGCAGTACTTC.

This clonotype was recorded a few times. This chain links TRBV30 with TRBJ1-1; D gene unclear. Trimming shortened V by 5 bases and J by 0 bases, and 10 bases separated the two germline ends. The CDR3 extends over 13 amino acids. Looked up from germline, CDR1 is GTSNPN and CDR2 is SVGIG (reference sequence). For the CDR3, the DNA is TGTGCCTGGGTCGGCCGCCTGAACACTGAAGCTTTCTTT. Protein: CAWVGRLNTEAFF.

The chain recombines TRBV3-1 with TRBJ1-2; D not resolved. Trimming cost V 0 bases and J 6 bases, with 11 bases left between them. Per germline, CDR1 LGHDT and CDR2 YNNKEL (reference sequence). This CDR3 has 14 residues. CDR3: CASSQEAQGNGYTF. As DNA, the CDR3 is TGTGCCAGCAGCCAAGAGGCACAAGGGAATGGCTACACCTTC.

The chain links TRBV6-5 to TRBJ2-7; D might be TRBD1 (6 bases). The CDR3 length is 16 residues. The V and J ends lost 4 bases and 6 bases respectively, with 22 bases between them. Germline lookup yields CDR1 MNHEY and CDR2 SVGAGI. CDR3 amino acids: CASSLYRDIKFGEQYF. For the CDR3, the DNA is TGTGCCAGCAGTTTATACCGGGACATTAAATTCGGCGAGCAGTACTTC.

This clonotype was observed at least ten times. The J gene is TRBJ2-7, the V gene TRBV2; 9 nucleotides line up with TRBD1. CDR1 is SNHLY, CDR2 FYNNEI, per germline. CDR3 length: 14 amino acids. Germline trimming cut 9 bases from V and 0 bases from J; bases unmatched to any gene: 6. The CDR3 DNA reads as TGTGCCAGGTCCGGGACAGGGAGCTCCTACGAGCAGTACTTC. Translated, it gives CARSGTGSSYEQYF.

The chain couples TRBV6-1 to TRBJ1-5; 7 positions match TRBD1. Trimming at V came to 1 base and at J to 0 bases, leaving 12 bases not matched to a gene. The CDR3 extends over 19 amino acids. Looked up from germline, CDR1 is MNHNS and CDR2 is SASEGT. The CDR3 sequence: CASSEGSNRGYYSNQPQHF. The DNA of the CDR3 is TGTGCCAGCAGTGAAGGTTCCAACAGGGGTTATTATAGCAATCAGCCCCAGCATTTT.

The sample holds a few counts of this clonotype. The rearrangement links TRBV6-1 to TRBJ2-7, with TRBD2 matching 10 bases. This CDR3 spans 16 amino acids. Germline V gene data show CDR1 as MNHNS and CDR2 as SASEGT. V trimming: 4 bases; J trimming: 4 bases; junction bases outside the gene matches: 10. The CDR3 nucleotides are TGTGCCAGCAGTGGGGGGGTAACTAGCGGGAATTACGAGCAGTACTTC. Translation gives CASSGGVTSGNYEQYF.

This chain uses TRBV24-1 with TRBJ2-3; 12 nucleotides agree with TRBD2. Per the germline V gene, CDR1 is KGHDR and CDR2 is SFDVKD. This CDR3 has 16 residues. Trimming at V came to 3 bases and at J to 2 bases, leaving 2 bases not matched to a gene. The CDR3 region has the DNA TGTGCCACCAGTGATAGGACTAGCGGGAACACAGATACGCAGTATTTT. It yields the protein CATSDRTSGNTDTQYF.

This clonotype was found many times. The chain recombines TRBV2 with TRBJ1-4, with TRBD1 as a possible D gene (5 bases). The V gene's germline CDR1 is SNHLY and CDR2 FYNNEI. V shed 7 bases and J shed 8 bases, with 23 bases lying between them. CDR3 length: 16 residues. CDR3 protein: CASTEADPGEREKLFF. The CDR3, as DNA: TGTGCCAGCACCGAAGCAGACCCGGGGGAGCGGGAAAAACTGTTTTTT.

This clonotype has only a few counts. The chain uses TRBV20-1 and TRBJ2-5; tentative D call: TRBD1 (8 bases). The J call is in doubt because the DNA end fits TRBJ2-7 better. Looked up from germline, CDR1 is DFQATT and CDR2 is SNEGSKA (reference sequence). The CDR3 is 13 amino acids. CDR3 loop: CSATQGGKYEQYF. The CDR3 DNA sequence: TGCAGTGCTACACAGGGGGGGAAGTACGAGCAGTACTTC.

The gene calls are TRBV11-2 and TRBJ2-1; 7 nucleotides align to TRBD1. The CDR3 is 13 residues long. Per the germline V gene, CDR1 is SGHAT and CDR2 is FQNNGV. V shed 1 base and J 9 bases; nucleotides not matched to a gene: 3. CDR3 amino acids: CASSLGTGPEQFF. In nucleotides, the CDR3 is TGTGCCAGCAGCTTAGGGACAGGCCCTGAGCAGTTCTTC.

The V call is TRBV6-1, the J call TRBJ2-1, with 13 bases identical to TRBD2. Germline trimming cut 5 bases from V and 6 bases from J; bases unmatched to any gene: 4. The CDR3 consists of 15 residues. CDR1 and CDR2 (germline): MNHNS, SASEGT. The CDR3 is CASSPGLAGINEQFF. The DNA for the CDR3 is TGTGCCAGCAGTCCGGGACTAGCGGGGATCAATGAGCAGTTCTTC.

The rearrangement links TRBV18 to TRBJ1-1; TRBD1 is a possible D gene (6 bases). V lost 2 bases and J lost 4, with 11 bases in between. The CDR3 has 14 amino acids. Germline CDR1 reads KGHSH; CDR2 reads LQKENI. The CDR3 region is CASSPNRASTEAFF. The CDR3 coding sequence is TGTGCCAGCTCACCAAACAGGGCCAGCACTGAAGCTTTCTTT.

About this clonotype: A much larger clone lies a single base off, so this may be a read error. The CDR3 DNA is TGTGCCGGCAGTGAAGTGGGACTAGGGCACTACGAGCAGTACTTC. Translation gives CAGSEVGLGHYEQYF. This chain connects TRBV2 to TRBJ2-7; 8 positions match TRBD2. The germline V gene encodes CDR1 SNHLY and CDR2 FYNNEI. CDR3 length: 15 amino acids. Complete variable domain (other parts from reference TRBV2 and TRBJ2-7): EPEVTQTPSHQVTQMGQEVILRCVPISNHLYFYWYRQILGQKVEFLVSFYNNEISEKSEIFDDQFSVERPDGSNFTLKIRSTKLEDSAMYFCAGSEVGLGHYEQYFGPGTRLTVT.

The chain recombines TRBV24-1 with TRBJ2-1, with 7 bases fitting TRBD1. The CDR3 is made up of 14 amino acids. CDR1 KGHDR and CDR2 SFDVKD come from the germline V gene. J was trimmed by 6 bases and V by 2 bases; bases with no gene match: 3. The CDR3 here is CATSDSAGGNEQFF. CDR3 nucleotides: TGTGCCACCAGTGATTCAGCAGGGGGCAATGAGCAGTTCTTC.

The rearrangement joins TRBV20-1 to TRBJ2-1, with 10 bases aligning to TRBD2. Germline CDR1 and CDR2: DFQATT and SNEGSKA (reference sequence). The CDR3 spans 17 residues. CDR3 sequence: CSTLSSGSSSSYNEQFF. The DNA for the CDR3 is TGCAGCACCCTTTCTAGCGGGAGTTCCTCCTCCTACAATGAGCAGTTCTTC.

The sample holds a few counts of this clonotype. V gene TRBV5-1 combines with J gene TRBJ2-7; D is possibly TRBD2 (6 bases). Between the trimmed V and J ends, which lost 0 bases and 2 bases, there was a span of 9 bases. CDR1 and CDR2 (germline): SGHRS, YFSETQ. This CDR3 is 14 amino acids long. CDR3 nucleotide sequence: TGCGCCAGCAGCTTGGCCGCGGGGCCCTACGAGCAGTACTTC. Translated, it gives CASSLAAGPYEQYF.

J is TRBJ1-5 and V is TRBV28; D remains ambiguous. The V end was cut by 7 bases, the J end by 6 bases, with 19 bases between. The CDR3 runs to 15 residues. The germline V gene encodes CDR1 MDHEN and CDR2 SYDVKM. CDR3 region: CASKLALVRGQPQHF. CDR3 DNA sequence: TGTGCCAGCAAGCTGGCGTTGGTACGGGGTCAGCCCCAGCATTTT.